This T cell receptor (beta chain) was identified in a study of graft-versus-host responses after intestinal transplantation. Study information: Transplant types were multivisceral, liver-intestinal, or isolated intestinal. Each patient got anti-thymocyte globulin induction, then tacrolimus and steroids for about 3 years.

Here immunoSEQ multiplex PCR was the method, and the copy in TCRdb shows in-frame clones only, minus some. This table holds 20,000 to 25,000 clones, roughly 94% found once. Germline lookup yields CDR1 SEHNR and CDR2 FQNEAQ (reference sequence). The V and J ends lost 1 base and 5 bases, in that order; junction bases with no gene match: 7. This CDR3 has 16 residues. Whole-study findings and limits: Peak GvH clone levels in circulation were associated with early post-transplant HvG declines. High graft-versus-host to host-versus-graft clonal ratios were found in allografts of patients who had graft-donor T cell macrochimerism.

Comment on this clone: Its antigen is undetermined.

Here the sequenced sample was PBMCs, taken 156 days after intestinal transplant. The V and J genes are TRBV7-9 and TRBJ2-2; 7 nucleotides agree with TRBD2. This TCR derives from a human patient who received an intestinal transplant, so some T cells may come from the graft donor. CDR3 DNA: TGTGCCAGCAGCTTAGTTGCGCGGGGAGGGACCGGGGAGCTGTTTTTT. Translation gives CASSLVARGGTGELFF. Based on the CDR3 plus reference TRBV7-9 and TRBJ2-2, the full variable domain is DTGVSQNPRHKITKRGQNVTFRCDPISEHNRLYWYRQTLGQGPEFLTYFQNEAQLEKSRLLSDRFSAERPKGSFSTLEIQRTEQGDSAMYLCASSLVARGGTGELFFGEGSRLTVL.